This record looks at one TCR beta chain sequence and its context. Its antigen remains unidentified. This entry is derived from a study of response to subunit inactivated influenza vaccine. Whole-study findings and limits: The authors proposed limited new T cell recruitment per seasonal influenza vaccination.

V was cut by 6 bases and J by 2 bases, with 17 bases left in between. CDR3 length: 15 residues. Germline assignment: CDR1 DFQATT and CDR2 SNEGSKA (reference sequence). TCRdb re-called the RT-PCR reads through MiXCR, storing one row per CDR3 protein. The table lists about 530,000 distinct CDR3 sequences, about 12% of them singletons. The input for sequencing was PBMCs from blood, taken on the day of vaccination. The V gene is TRBV20-1, the J gene TRBJ2-1; tentative D call: TRBD2 (6 bases). This receptor was obtained from a man aged 45-60 years who received an inactivated influenza vaccine. CDR3 residues: CSAPRGRMTYNEQFF. CDR3 nucleotides: TGCAGTGCACCCCGAGGGAGGATGACCTACAATGAGCAGTTCTTC.